These 4 T cell receptor beta chains came from one sample sequenced in a study of shared clonotypes between healthy human individuals. The data were produced by immunoSEQ multiplex PCR, yet TCRdb's version contains in-frame clones alone and is incomplete. The data contain around 440,000 clones, around 77% of them singletons. Sequencing was carried out using PBMCs. Every receptor here comes from a woman in her 40s in good health. Some clones in this sample may be carry-over from other donors' samples.

J is TRBJ2-7 and V is TRBV29-1; 8 nucleotides agree with TRBD1. The CDR3 has 15 residues. Germline CDR1 SQVTM, CDR2 ANQGSEA. V lost 6 bases to trimming and J lost 3 bases; unmatched junction nucleotides: 13. CDR3 protein: CSVGGQGRVFYEQYF. CDR3 sequence (DNA): TGCAGCGTCGGAGGACAGGGCCGGGTTTTCTACGAGCAGTACTTC.

J is TRBJ1-5 and V is TRBV9; 9 nucleotides line up with TRBD1. V gave up 3 bases and J gave up 7 bases; unmatched junction bases: 5. CDR1 is SGDLS, CDR2 YYNGEE, per germline. There are 14 residues in the CDR3. This CDR3 is CASSETGGDQPQHF. DNA of the CDR3: TGTGCCAGCAGCGAGACAGGGGGTGACCAGCCCCAGCATTTT.

This chain connects TRBV7-7 to TRBJ2-2; 7 nucleotides match TRBD1. Trimming at V came to 5 bases and at J to 2 bases, leaving 8 bases not matched to a gene. CDR1 is SSHAT, CDR2 FNYEAQ, per germline (reference sequence). The CDR3 has 16 residues. CDR3 coding DNA: TGTGCCAGCAGCCCCACGGGACAGATTAACACCGGGGAGCTGTTTTTT. This sequence encodes CASSPTGQINTGELFF.

V is TRBV12-5 and J is TRBJ1-1, with a possible D match to TRBD1 (5 bases). The length of the CDR3 is 16 residues. The V gene's germline CDR1 is LGHNT and CDR2 FRNRAP. V was shortened by 0 bases and J by 3 bases, with 14 bases between the two germline ends. This chain's CDR3 is CASGLVRGRVYTEAFF. CDR3 sequence (DNA): TGTGCTAGTGGTTTGGTACGAGGCAGGGTGTACACTGAAGCTTTCTTT.